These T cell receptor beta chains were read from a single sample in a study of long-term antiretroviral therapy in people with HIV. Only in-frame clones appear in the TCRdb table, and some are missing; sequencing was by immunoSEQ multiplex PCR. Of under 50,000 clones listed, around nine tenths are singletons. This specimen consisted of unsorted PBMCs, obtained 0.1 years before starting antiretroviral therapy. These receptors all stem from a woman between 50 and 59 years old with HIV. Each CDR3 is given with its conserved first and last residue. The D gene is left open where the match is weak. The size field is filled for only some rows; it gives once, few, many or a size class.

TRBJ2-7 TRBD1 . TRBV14 TGTGCCAGCAGCCACCCCCGGACAGGGAAGCACGAGCAGTACTTC CASSHPRTGKHEQYF
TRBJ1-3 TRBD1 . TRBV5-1 TGCGCCAGCAGCTTGGACAGGGGGCATGGAAACACCATATATTTT CASSLDRGHGNTIYF
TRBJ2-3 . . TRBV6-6 TGTGCCAGCAGTTGGCCTTCAGGGAGCCGGGATACGCAGTATTTT CASSWPSGSRDTQYF
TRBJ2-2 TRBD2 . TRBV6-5 TGTGCCAGCAGTTACTCACCTAGCGGGGTTACCGGGGAGCTGTTTTTT CASSYSPSGVTGELFF
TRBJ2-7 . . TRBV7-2 TGTGCCAGCAGCTTAGTTGGGGGGGCAGCCTCCTACGAGCAGTACTTC CASSLVGGAASYEQYF
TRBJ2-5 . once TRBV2 TGTGCCAGCGGCTACAGGGAGGGCGAGACCCAGTACTTC CASGYREGETQYF
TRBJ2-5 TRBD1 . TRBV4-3 TGCGCCAGCAGCCAAGTTGCGACAGGGCTGGAGACCCAGTACTTC CASSQVATGLETQYF
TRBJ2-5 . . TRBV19 TGTGCCAGTAGTATAGTCGTCGGGACAACGTTTGGAGGGCAGTACTTC CASSIVVGTTFGGQYF
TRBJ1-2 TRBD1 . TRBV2 TGTGCCAGCGGGACAGGGTTACATGGCTACACCTTC CASGTGLHGYTF
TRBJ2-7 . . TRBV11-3 TGTGCCAGCAGCTTAGGCGGGGCGAACGAGCAGTACTTC CASSLGGANEQYF
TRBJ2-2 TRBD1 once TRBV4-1 TGCGCCAGCGCGGCGGGGGACAGGGGCCTCACCGGGGAGCTGTTTTTT CASAAGDRGLTGELFF
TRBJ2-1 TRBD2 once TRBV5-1 TGCGCCAGCAGCATGAAACTAGCGGGGGCCTACAATGAGCAGTTCTTC CASSMKLAGAYNEQFF
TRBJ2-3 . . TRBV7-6 TGTGCCAGCAGCTTAGGGTCGGGGCGGGTAGGGGTAAATACGCAGTATTTT CASSLGSGRVGVNTQYF
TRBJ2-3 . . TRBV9 TGTGCCAGCAGCGTAGACCACGTAGATACGCAGTATTTT CASSVDHVDTQYF
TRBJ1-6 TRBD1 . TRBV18 TGTGCCAGCTCACCACCGCGGGACAGGGACTCACCCCTCCACTTT CASSPPRDRDSPLHF
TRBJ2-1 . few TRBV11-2 TGTGCCAGCAGCTTATGGACGGTTTACAATGAGCAGTTCTTC CASSLWTVYNEQFF
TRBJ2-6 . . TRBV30 TGTGCCTGGAGTGCTGGGGCCAACGTCCTGACTTTC CAWSAGANVLTF
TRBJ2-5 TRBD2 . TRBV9 TGTGCCAGCAGCCTCGGACTAGCGGGGGGATCGTACCAAGAGACCCAGTACTTC CASSLGLAGGSYQETQYF
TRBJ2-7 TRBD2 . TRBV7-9 TGTGCCAGCAGCTTACTGGCGGGGGGCCACGAGCAGTACTTC CASSLLAGGHEQYF
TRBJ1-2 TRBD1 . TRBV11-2 TGTGCCAGCAGCCTCCGGACAGGGACTATGGGCTACACCTTC CASSLRTGTMGYTF
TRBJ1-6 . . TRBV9 TGTGCCAGCACATTTTCAGAACAGTATAATTCACCCCTCCACTTT CASTFSEQYNSPLHF
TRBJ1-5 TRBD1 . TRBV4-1 TGCGCCAGCAGCGGCGGACAAGGGGGCGATCAGCCCCAGCATTTT CASSGGQGGDQPQHF
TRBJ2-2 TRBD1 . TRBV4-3 TGCGCCAGCAGCCAGGATGGGACAGGGGGCACCGGGGAGCTGTTTTTT CASSQDGTGGTGELFF
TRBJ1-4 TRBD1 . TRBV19 TGTGCCAGCCGCCTAGGACAGGGCTGGTTAGAAAAACTGTTTTTT CASRLGQGWLEKLFF
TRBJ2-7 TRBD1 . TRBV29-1 TGCAGCGTAGGACAGGGACTGTCTAGGGACGAGCAGTACTTC CSVGQGLSRDEQYF
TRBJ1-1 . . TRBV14 TGTGCCAGCAGCCATTCCGCAGGGAGGAGCACTGAAGCTTTCTTT CASSHSAGRSTEAFF
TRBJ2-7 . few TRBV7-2 TGTGCCAGCAGCTTAAGGAACCGCGAGCAGTACTTC CASSLRNREQYF
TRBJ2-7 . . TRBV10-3 TGTGCCATCAGACAAACGACCTACGAGCAGTACTTC CAIRQTTYEQYF
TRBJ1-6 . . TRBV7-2 TGTGCCAGCAGCTTAAAAGGCCAGGGGAGCTCCTATAATTCACCCCTCCACTTT CASSLKGQGSSYNSPLHF
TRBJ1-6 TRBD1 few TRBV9 TGTGCCAGCAGCCCTGGGACAGGGGAATCACCCCTCCACTTT CASSPGTGESPLHF
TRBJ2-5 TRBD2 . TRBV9 TGTGCCAGCAGCGCCCGTCGGGTACTAGCGGGGGGCCGGGAGACCCAGTACTTC CASSARRVLAGGRETQYF
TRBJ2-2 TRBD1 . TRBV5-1 TGCGCCAGCAGCTTGGCCGGGACAGCGAACACCGGGGAGCTGTTTTTT CASSLAGTANTGELFF
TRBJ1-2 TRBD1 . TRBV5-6 TGTGCCAGCAGCCCGTGGTCGGACAGGGGCTATGGCTACACCTTC CASSPWSDRGYGYTF
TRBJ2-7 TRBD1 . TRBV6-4 TGTGCCAGCAGTGACTCGGGACAGGACTACGAGCAGTACTTC CASSDSGQDYEQYF
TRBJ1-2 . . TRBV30 TGTGCCTGGAGTCGTTCGGGGGAAAGGGTCTATGGCTACACCTTC CAWSRSGERVYGYTF
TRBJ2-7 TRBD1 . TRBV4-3 TGCGCCAGCAGCCGCTCCCCCGGGACAGGCCTCTACGAGCAGTACTTC CASSRSPGTGLYEQYF
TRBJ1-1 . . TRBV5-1 TGCGCCAGCAGCCGGACGGTGAACACTGAAGCTTTCTTT CASSRTVNTEAFF